A selection of T cell receptor beta chains follows, all from one sample in a study of CD8 T cells in ankylosing spondylitis. TCRdb independently ran MiXCR on the 5' RACE reads; one entry per CDR3 protein. The sample carries 400,000 to 450,000 distinct CDR3 sequences, over 15% recorded once. Sequencing was performed on blood, either unsorted or a sorted T cell fraction (not recorded which). These receptors were obtained from a male donor with ankylosing spondylitis. The CDR3 runs from the conserved cysteine through the conserved F or W. Fields, in order: V gene, J gene, CDR3 protein.

>TRBV6-2/TRBV6-3|TRBJ1-1
CASSYSRGTGGLGTEAFF
>TRBV12-3/TRBV12-4|TRBJ1-1
CASTRGAEAFF
>TRBV5-1|TRBJ2-5
CASSLEAATRKETQYF
>TRBV9|TRBJ2-6
CASSVAGIGANVLTF
>TRBV14|TRBJ1-2
CASSRQQYSYGYTF
>TRBV4-3|TRBJ2-3
CASSQDSGLAGGYTDTQYF
>TRBV5-1|TRBJ2-3
CASSDGTSSADTQYF
>TRBV4-1|TRBJ2-1
CASSQAQGDEQFF
>TRBV7-8|TRBJ2-1
CASSLRQGTDEQFF
>TRBV20-1|TRBJ2-7
CSAAGLPYEQYF
>TRBV5-1|TRBJ1-6
CASSLSEHSPLHF
>TRBV7-2|TRBJ2-5
CASSQPGWSLETQYF
>TRBV9|TRBJ2-7
CASSVAPTYEQYF
>TRBV20-1|TRBJ2-4
CSCNWGGGAKNTQYF
>TRBV29-1|TRBJ1-1
CSGSTGGNTEAFF
>TRBV29-1|TRBJ1-2
CSVDVRGKKSSYGYTF
>TRBV7-2|TRBJ2-2
CASSLGPSLNTGELFF
>TRBV27|TRBJ2-1
CASSPGLAGVSSYNEQFF
>TRBV7-9|TRBJ2-1
CASSLLPLAGDNEQFF
>TRBV12-3/TRBV12-4|TRBJ2-3
CASSSGGPTDTQYF
>TRBV12-3/TRBV12-4|TRBJ1-3
CASSFMGNTIYF
>TRBV20-1|TRBJ2-5
CSPHGPAGQETQYF
>TRBV7-2|TRBJ2-3
CASRPTGPWSTDTQYF
>TRBV12-3/TRBV12-4|TRBJ2-1
CASSYRRDRSDEQFF
>TRBV20-1|TRBJ2-7
CSGGSDRAAYEQYF
>TRBV12-3/TRBV12-4|TRBJ2-4
CASSLAAGKNIQYF
>TRBV10-3|TRBJ1-5
CAISEPTDGRSGNQPQHF
>TRBV6-5|TRBJ2-7
CASSYAMFHSYEQYF
>TRBV20-1|TRBJ2-5
CSARKGQETQYF
>TRBV27|TRBJ2-1
CASSLFPPGGVSNEQFF
>TRBV7-9|TRBJ1-2
CASSLGFGQGANGYTF
>TRBV20-1|TRBJ2-3
CSARLVGTDTQYF
>TRBV29-1|TRBJ1-1
CSVDDKNTEAFF
>TRBV5-1|TRBJ2-2
CASSLVAGGTGELFF
>TRBV18|TRBJ2-4
CASSPAETGPKNIQYF
>TRBV5-1|TRBJ1-2
CASSPDQGNYGYTF
>TRBV5-5|TRBJ1-1
CASSLVVEGGAFF
>TRBV9|TRBJ2-2
CASSPPGRQNTGELFF
>TRBV11-2|TRBJ2-1
CASSFYPGVGLYNEQFF
>TRBV7-2|TRBJ2-3
CASSFQSGYYTQYF
>TRBV12-3/TRBV12-4|TRBJ2-6
CASSFKGASISGANVLTF
>TRBV28|TRBJ2-3
CATRTDTQYF
>TRBV9|TRBJ2-2
CASSVVWRASDTGELFF
>TRBV5-6|TRBJ2-3
CASSLGLVPSTDTQYF
>TRBV5-1|TRBJ2-3
CASSLATDTQYF
>TRBV6-2/TRBV6-3|TRBJ2-1
CASSSGLAGKPNYNEQFF
>TRBV5-5|TRBJ2-7
CASSFTGHREVQYF
>TRBV5-1|TRBJ2-2
CASSKLAGVNTGELFF
>TRBV9|TRBJ1-5
CASSVGEGKSNQPQHF
>TRBV20-1|TRBJ2-7
CSALRLGRDEQYF
>TRBV6-4|TRBJ2-3
CATSPGLGTDTQYF
>TRBV7-2|TRBJ2-1
CASSQEVEQFF
>TRBV29-1|TRBJ1-1
CSVFRQSKNTEAFF
>TRBV9|TRBJ2-1
CASSVSGRAGEQFF
>TRBV28|TRBJ1-1
CASRKTGTGGFVNTEAFF
>TRBV11-3|TRBJ2-1
CASSFRGAFGKQFF